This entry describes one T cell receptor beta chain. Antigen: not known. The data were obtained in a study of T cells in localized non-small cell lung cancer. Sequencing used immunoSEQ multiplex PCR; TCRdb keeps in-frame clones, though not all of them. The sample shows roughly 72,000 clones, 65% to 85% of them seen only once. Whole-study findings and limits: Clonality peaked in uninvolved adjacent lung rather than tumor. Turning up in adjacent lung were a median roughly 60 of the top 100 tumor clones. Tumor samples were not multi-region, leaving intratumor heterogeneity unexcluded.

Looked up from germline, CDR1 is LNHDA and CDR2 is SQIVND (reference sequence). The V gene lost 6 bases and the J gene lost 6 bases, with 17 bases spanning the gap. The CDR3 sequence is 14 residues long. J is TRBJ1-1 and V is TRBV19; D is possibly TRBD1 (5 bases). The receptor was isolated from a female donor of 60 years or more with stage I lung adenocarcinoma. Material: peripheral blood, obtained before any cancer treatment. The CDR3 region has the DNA TGTGCCAGTAGCATCCCCGTGAGGGGCTCTGAAGCTTTCTTT. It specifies CASSIPVRGSEAFF.